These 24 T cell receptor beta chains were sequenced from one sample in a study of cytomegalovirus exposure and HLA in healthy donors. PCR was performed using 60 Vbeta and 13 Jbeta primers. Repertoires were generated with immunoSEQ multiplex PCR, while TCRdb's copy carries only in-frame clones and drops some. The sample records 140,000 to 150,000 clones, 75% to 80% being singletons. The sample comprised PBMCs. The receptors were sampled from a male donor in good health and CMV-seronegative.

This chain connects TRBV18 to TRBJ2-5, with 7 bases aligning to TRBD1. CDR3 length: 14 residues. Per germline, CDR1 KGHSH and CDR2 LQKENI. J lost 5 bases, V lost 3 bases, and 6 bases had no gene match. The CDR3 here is CASSPTGVQETQYF. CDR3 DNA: TGTGCCAGCTCACCTACAGGGGTCCAGGAGACCCAGTACTTC.

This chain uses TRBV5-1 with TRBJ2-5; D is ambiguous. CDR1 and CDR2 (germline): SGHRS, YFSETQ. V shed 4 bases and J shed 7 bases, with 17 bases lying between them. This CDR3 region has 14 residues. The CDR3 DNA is TGCGCCAGCAGCCAACGAGGATCCCTGGGGACCCAGTACTTC. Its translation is CASSQRGSLGTQYF.

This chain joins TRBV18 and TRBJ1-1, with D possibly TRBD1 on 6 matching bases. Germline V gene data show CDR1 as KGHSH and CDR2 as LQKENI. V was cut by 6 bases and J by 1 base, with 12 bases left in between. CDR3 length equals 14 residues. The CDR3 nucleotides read TGTGCCAGCTCTTCCCGGACAGAGAACACTGAAGCTTTCTTT. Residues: CASSSRTENTEAFF.

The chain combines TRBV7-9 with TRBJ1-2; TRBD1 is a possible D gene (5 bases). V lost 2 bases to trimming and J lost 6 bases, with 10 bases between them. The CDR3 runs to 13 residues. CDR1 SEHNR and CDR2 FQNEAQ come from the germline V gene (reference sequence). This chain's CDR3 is CASSLKEGNGYTF. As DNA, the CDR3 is TGTGCCAGCAGCTTAAAGGAGGGGAATGGCTACACCTTC.

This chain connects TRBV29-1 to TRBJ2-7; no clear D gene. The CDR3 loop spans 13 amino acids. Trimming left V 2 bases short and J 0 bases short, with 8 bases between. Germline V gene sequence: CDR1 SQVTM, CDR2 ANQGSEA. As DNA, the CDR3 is TGCAGCGTTGAAACAGATACCTCCTACGAGCAGTACTTC. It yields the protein CSVETDTSYEQYF.

CDR3 region: CASSSSRQGGNSPLHF. The CDR3 nucleotides are TGTGCCAGCAGCTCGTCTCGACAGGGAGGTAATTCACCCCTCCACTTT. The chain joins TRBV5-6 to TRBJ1-6, with 7 bases that match TRBD1. The CDR3 is 16 residues long. The germline V gene has CDR1 SGHDT and CDR2 YYEEEE. Trimming at V came to 3 bases and at J to 6 bases, leaving 9 bases not matched to a gene.

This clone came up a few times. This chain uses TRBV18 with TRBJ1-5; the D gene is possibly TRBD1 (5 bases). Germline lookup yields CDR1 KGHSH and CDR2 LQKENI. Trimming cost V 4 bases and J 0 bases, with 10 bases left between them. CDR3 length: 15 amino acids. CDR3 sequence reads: CASSQGKISNQPQHF. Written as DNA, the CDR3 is TGTGCCAGCTCACAGGGGAAGATTAGCAATCAGCCCCAGCATTTT. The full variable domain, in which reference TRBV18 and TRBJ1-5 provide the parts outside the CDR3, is NAGVMQNPRHLVRRRGQEARLRCSPMKGHSHVYWYRQLPEEGLKFMVYLQKENIIDESGMPKERFSAEFPKEGPSILRIQQVVRGDSAAYFCASSQGKISNQPQHFGDGTRLSIL.

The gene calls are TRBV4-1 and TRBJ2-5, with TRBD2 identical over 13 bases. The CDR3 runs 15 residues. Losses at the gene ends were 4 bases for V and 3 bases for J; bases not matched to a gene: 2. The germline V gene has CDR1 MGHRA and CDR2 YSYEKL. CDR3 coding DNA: TGCGCCAGCAGCCCCGGACTAGCGGGAGAAGAGACCCAGTACTTC. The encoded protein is CASSPGLAGEETQYF.

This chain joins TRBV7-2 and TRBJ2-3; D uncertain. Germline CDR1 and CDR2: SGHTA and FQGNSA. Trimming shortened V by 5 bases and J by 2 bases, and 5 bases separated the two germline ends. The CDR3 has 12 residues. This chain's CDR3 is CASSRDTDTQYF. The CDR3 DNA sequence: TGTGCCAGCAGCCGCGACACAGATACGCAGTATTTT.

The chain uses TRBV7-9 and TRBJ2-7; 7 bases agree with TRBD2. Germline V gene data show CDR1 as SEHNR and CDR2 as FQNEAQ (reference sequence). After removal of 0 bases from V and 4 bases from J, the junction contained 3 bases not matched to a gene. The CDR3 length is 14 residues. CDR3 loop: CASSLAGGQYEQYF. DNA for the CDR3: TGTGCCAGCAGCTTAGCGGGAGGGCAGTACGAGCAGTACTTC.

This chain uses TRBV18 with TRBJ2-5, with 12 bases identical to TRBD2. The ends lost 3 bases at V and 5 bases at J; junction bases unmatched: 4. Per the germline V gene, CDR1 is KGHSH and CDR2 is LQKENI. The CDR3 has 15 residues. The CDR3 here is CASSPRLAGAETQYF. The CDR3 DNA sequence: TGTGCCAGCTCACCGAGACTAGCGGGAGCTGAGACCCAGTACTTC.

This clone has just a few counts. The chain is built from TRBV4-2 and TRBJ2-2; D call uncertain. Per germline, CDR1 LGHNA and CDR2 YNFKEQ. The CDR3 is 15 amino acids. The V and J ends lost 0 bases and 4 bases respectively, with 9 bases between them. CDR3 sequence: CASSQDRVTTGELFF. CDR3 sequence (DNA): TGTGCCAGCAGCCAAGATCGGGTTACCACCGGGGAGCTGTTTTTT.

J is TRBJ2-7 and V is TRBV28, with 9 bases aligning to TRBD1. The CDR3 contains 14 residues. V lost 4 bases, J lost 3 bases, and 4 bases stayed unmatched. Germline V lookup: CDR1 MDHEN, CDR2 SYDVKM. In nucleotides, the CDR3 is TGTGCCAGCAGTTCCTGGGACAGGGTCTACGAGCAGTACTTC. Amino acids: CASSSWDRVYEQYF.

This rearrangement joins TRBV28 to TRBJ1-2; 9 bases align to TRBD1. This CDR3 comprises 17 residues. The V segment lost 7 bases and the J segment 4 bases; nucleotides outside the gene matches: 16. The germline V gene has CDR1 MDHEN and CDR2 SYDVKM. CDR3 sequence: CASTSRDRVYSSYGYTF. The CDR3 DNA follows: TGTGCCAGCACCTCTCGGGACAGGGTGTATTCTAGCTATGGCTACACCTTC.

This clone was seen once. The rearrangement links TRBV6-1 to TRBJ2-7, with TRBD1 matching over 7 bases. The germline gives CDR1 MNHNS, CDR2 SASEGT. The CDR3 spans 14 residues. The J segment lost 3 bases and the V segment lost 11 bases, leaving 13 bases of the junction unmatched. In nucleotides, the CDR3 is TGTGCCGGGGGACAGCTGGGCAAGAGCTACGAGCAGTACTTC. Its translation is CAGGQLGKSYEQYF.

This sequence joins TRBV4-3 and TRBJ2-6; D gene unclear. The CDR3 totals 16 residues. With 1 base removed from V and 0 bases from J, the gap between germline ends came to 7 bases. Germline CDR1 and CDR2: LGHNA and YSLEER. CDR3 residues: CASSQGEDSGANVLTF. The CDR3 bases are TGCGCCAGCAGCCAAGGCGAGGACTCTGGGGCCAACGTCCTGACTTTC.

The CDR3 loop reads CASSRGGVTYEQYF. CDR3 bases: TGTGCCAGCAGCAGAGGGGGAGTTACCTACGAGCAGTACTTC. V is TRBV14 and J is TRBJ2-7; TRBD1 might be the D (6 bases). Germline lookup yields CDR1 SGHDN and CDR2 FVKESK. There are 14 residues in the CDR3. Trimming removed 5 bases from V and 2 bases from J, with 13 bases in between.

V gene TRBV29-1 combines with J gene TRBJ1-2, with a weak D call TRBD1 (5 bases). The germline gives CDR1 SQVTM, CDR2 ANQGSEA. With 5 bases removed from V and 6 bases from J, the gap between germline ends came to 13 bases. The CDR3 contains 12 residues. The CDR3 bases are TGCAGCGTTCTCTACAGGTTCGATGGCTACACCTTC. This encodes CSVLYRFDGYTF.

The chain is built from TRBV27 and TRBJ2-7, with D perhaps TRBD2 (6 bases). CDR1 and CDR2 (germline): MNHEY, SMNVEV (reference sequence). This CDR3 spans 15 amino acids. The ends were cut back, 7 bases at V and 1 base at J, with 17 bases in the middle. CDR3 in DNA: TGTGCCAGCACCCTTTCCGGGGGTGGTTCCTACGAGCAGTACTTC. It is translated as CASTLSGGGSYEQYF.

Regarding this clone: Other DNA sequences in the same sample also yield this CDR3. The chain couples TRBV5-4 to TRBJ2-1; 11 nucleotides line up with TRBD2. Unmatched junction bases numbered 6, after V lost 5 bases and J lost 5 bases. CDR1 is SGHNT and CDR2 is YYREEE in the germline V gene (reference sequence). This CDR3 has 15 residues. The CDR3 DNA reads TGTGCCAGCAGTCCCGGGACTAGCGGCAACAATGAGCAGTTCTTC. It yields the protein CASSPGTSGNNEQFF.

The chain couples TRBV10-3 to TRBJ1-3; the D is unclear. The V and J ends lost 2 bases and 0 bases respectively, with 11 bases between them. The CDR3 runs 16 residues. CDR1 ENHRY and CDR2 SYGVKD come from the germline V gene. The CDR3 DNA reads TGTGCCATCAGTGAGATCGGGATCTACTCTGGAAACACCATATATTTT. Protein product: CAISEIGIYSGNTIYF.

The DNA of the CDR3 is TGTGCCAGCAGCTTATTCTGGGGAGTCACACAAGAGACCCAGTACTTC. This codes for CASSLFWGVTQETQYF. The chain is built from TRBV7-2 and TRBJ2-5; D possibly corresponds to TRBD2 (5 bases). The CDR3 consists of 16 residues. Germline V gene lookup returns CDR1 SGHTA and CDR2 FQGNSA. The germline V and J ends were trimmed by 2 bases and 2 bases, with 15 bases remaining between them.

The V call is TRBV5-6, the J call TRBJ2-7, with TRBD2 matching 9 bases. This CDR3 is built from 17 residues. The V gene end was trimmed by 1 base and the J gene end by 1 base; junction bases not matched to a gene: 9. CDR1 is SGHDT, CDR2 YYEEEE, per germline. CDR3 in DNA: TGTGCCAGCAGCTTGCCCTCGCTAGCGGGGCCTTCCTACGAGCAGTACTTC. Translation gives CASSLPSLAGPSYEQYF.

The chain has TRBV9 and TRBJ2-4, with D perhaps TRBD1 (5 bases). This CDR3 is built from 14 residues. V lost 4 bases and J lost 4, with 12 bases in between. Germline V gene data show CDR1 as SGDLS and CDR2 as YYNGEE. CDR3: CASSSTEEKNIQYF. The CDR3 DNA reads TGTGCCAGCAGCTCGACAGAAGAAAAAAACATTCAGTACTTC. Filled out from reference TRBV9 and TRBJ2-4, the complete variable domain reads DSGVTQTPKHLITATGQRVTLRCSPRSGDLSVYWYQQSLDQGLQFLIQYYNGEERAKGNILERFSAQQFPDLHSELNLSSLELGDSALYFCASSSTEEKNIQYFGAGTRLSVL.